The present T cell receptor (beta chain) was sequenced within a study of T-cell memory formation after mild COVID-19. Study conclusions and caveats: Second-wave clones that peaked on day 37 lacked confirmed SARS-CoV-2 specificity. A balance of CD4 and CD8 characterized clones contracting day 15 to 85, whereas later expanders leaned CD4+. There were some responding clones in pre-infection memory, which suggested that cross-reactive memory had joined.

The germline V gene has CDR1 SGHTA and CDR2 FQGTGA. V lost 2 bases to trimming and J lost 5 bases, with 9 bases between them. The CDR3 is 14 amino acids. Researchers used 5'RACE with constant-segment primers to make TCR alpha and TCR beta cDNA libraries that carry sample barcodes and UMIs. TCRdb reanalysed the 5' RACE reads using MiXCR and keeps one entry per CDR3 protein. Of approximately 98,000 distinct CDR3 sequences in the sample, about a sixth are singletons; the top ten hold approximately 5%. This clonotype was seen many times. Antigen: not known. The sequencing input was PBMCs or a T cell subset sorted from them (not recorded which). This chain uses TRBV7-3 with TRBJ2-2; D unresolved. This receptor was obtained from a man between 18 and 35 years old who had mild COVID-19 (a few samples of this study predate the infection). Cell type and time point are not known. The DNA for the CDR3 is TGTGCCAGCAGCTTAGTAGGGCGAACCGGGGAGCTGTTTTTT. It encodes CASSLVGRTGELFF.